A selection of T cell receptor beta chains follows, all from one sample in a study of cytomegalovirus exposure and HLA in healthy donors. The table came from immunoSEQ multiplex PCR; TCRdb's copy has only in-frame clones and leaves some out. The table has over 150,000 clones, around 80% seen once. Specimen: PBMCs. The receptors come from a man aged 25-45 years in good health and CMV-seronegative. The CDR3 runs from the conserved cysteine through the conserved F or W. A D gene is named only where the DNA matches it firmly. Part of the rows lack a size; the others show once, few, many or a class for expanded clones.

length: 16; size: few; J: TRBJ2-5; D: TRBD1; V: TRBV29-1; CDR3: CSAFRQGGKYQETQYF; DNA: TGCAGCGCCTTCCGACAGGGCGGCAAGTACCAAGAGACCCAGTACTTC
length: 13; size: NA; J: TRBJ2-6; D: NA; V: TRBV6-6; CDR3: CASSQSGANVLTF; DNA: TGTGCCAGCAGTCAATCTGGGGCCAACGTCCTGACTTTC
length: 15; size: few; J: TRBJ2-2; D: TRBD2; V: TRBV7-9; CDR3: CASRSSGGASGELFF; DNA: TGTGCCAGCAGATCTAGCGGGGGGGCCTCCGGGGAGCTGTTTTTT
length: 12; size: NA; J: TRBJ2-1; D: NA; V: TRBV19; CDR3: CASSPGIHEQFF; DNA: TGTGCCAGTAGTCCAGGGATCCATGAGCAGTTCTTC
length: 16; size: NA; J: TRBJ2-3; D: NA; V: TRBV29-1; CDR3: CSVSSVGGPWGDTQYF; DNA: TGCAGCGTTTCCTCGGTGGGGGGACCTTGGGGAGATACGCAGTATTTT
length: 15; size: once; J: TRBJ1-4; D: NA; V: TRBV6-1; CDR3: CASTPVGAGQEKLFF; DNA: TGTGCCAGCACCCCGGTAGGAGCGGGGCAAGAAAAACTGTTTTTT
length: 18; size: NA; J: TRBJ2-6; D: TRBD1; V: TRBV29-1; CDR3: CSVWSSGTVLSGANVLTF; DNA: TGCAGCGTTTGGTCCTCCGGGACAGTGTTATCTGGGGCCAACGTCCTGACTTTC
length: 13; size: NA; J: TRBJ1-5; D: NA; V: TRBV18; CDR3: CASSPNEDQPQHF; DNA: TGTGCCAGCTCACCAAACGAGGATCAGCCCCAGCATTTT
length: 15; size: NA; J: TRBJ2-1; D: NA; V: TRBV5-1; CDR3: CASTLDGRGLNEQFF; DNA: TGCGCCAGCACCCTCGACGGGCGGGGCCTCAATGAGCAGTTCTTC
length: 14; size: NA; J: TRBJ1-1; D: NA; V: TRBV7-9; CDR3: CASSLPGMNTEAFF; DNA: TGTGCCAGCAGCTTACCGGGAATGAACACTGAAGCTTTCTTT
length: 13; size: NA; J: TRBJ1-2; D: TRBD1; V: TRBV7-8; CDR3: CASSYDRGPGYTF; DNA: TGTGCCAGCAGCTACGACAGGGGGCCTGGCTACACCTTC
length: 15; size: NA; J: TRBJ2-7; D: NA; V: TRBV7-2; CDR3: CASSLVAGAGDEQYF; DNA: TGTGCCAGCAGCTTAGTGGCAGGGGCAGGGGACGAGCAGTACTTC
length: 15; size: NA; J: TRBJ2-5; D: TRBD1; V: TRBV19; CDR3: CASSNWDSAQETQYF; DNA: TGTGCCAGTAGTAATTGGGACAGCGCGCAAGAGACCCAGTACTTC
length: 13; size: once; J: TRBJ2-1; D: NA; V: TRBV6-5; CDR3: CASSLRGSDEQFF; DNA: TGTGCCAGCAGTCTTAGGGGGTCCGATGAGCAGTTCTTC
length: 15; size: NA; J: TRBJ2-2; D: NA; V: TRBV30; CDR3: CAWSGGRANAGELFF; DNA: TGTGCCTGGAGTGGAGGCAGGGCTAACGCCGGGGAGCTGTTTTTT
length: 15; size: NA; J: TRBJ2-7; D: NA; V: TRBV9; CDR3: CASSVGAGSTYEQYF; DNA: TGTGCCAGCAGCGTAGGCGCAGGGTCCACCTACGAGCAGTACTTC
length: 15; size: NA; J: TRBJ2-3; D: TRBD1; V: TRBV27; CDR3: CASRGVDRGGDTQYF; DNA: TGTGCCAGCCGAGGGGTCGACAGGGGTGGAGATACGCAGTATTTT
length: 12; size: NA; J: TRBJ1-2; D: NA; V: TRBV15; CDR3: CATGQLFYGYTF; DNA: TGTGCCACCGGACAGCTTTTTTATGGCTACACCTTC
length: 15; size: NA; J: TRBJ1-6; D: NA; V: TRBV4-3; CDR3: CASRFMDSSYSPLHF; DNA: TGCGCCAGCAGATTTATGGACAGCTCTTATTCACCCCTCCACTTT
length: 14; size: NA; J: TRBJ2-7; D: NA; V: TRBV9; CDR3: CASSVQGSWDEQYF; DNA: TGTGCCAGCAGCGTACAGGGTTCGTGGGACGAGCAGTACTTC
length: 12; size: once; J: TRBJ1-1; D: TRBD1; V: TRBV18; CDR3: CASSLGQREAFF; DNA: TGTGCCAGCTCACTGGGACAGCGAGAAGCTTTCTTT
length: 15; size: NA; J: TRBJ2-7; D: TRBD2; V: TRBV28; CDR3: CASSLWRLAGVEQYF; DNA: TGTGCCAGCAGTTTGTGGAGACTAGCGGGAGTCGAGCAGTACTTC
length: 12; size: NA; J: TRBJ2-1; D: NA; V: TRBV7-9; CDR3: CASSLEDRRVFF; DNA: TGTGCCAGCAGCTTAGAAGACAGACGGGTTTTCTTC
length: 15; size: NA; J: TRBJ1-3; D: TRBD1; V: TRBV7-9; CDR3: CASSIDRGLGNTIYF; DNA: TGTGCCAGCAGCATCGACAGGGGGCTTGGAAACACCATATATTTT
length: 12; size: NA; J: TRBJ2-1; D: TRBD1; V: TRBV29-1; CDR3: CSGGQAINEQFF; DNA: TGCAGCGGGGGACAGGCCATCAATGAGCAGTTCTTC
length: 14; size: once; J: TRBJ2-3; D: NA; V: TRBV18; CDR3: CASSPRQGRDTQYF; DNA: TGTGCCAGCTCACCACGGCAGGGGAGAGATACGCAGTATTTT
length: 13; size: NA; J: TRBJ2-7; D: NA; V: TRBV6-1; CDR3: CASSSGPIGGQYF; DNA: TGTGCCAGCAGTTCCGGACCCATCGGGGGGCAGTACTTC
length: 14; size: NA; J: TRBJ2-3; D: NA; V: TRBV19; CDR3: CASTPMEAEDTQYF; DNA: TGTGCCAGTACCCCTATGGAGGCCGAAGATACGCAGTATTTT
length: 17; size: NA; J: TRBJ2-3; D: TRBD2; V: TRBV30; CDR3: CAWSIRLAGVQSDTQYF; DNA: TGTGCCTGGAGTATCAGACTAGCGGGAGTTCAATCAGATACGCAGTATTTT
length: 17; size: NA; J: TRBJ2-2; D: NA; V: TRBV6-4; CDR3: CASSARGTGGNTGELFF; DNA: TGTGCCAGCAGTGCACGGGGAACCGGGGGGAACACCGGGGAGCTGTTTTTT
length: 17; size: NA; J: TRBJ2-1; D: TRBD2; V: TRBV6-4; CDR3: CASSGKREGLPYNEQFF; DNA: TGTGCCAGCAGTGGGAAGCGGGAGGGCCTCCCATACAATGAGCAGTTCTTC
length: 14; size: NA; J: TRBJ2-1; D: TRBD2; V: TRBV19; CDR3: CASKPSGSYNEQFF; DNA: TGTGCCAGTAAACCCAGCGGGAGCTATAATGAGCAGTTCTTC
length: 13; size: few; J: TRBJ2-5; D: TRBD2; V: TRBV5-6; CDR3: CASGLGATETQYF; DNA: TGTGCCTCGGGACTAGGTGCGACGGAGACCCAGTACTTC
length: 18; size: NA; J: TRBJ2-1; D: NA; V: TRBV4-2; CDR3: CASSQAFTRGRGYNGQFF; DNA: TGTGCCAGCAGCCAAGCCTTCACTAGGGGGAGGGGATACAATGGGCAGTTCTTC
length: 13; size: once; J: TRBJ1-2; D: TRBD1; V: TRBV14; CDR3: CASRRQGDYGYTF; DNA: TGTGCCAGCAGGCGACAGGGTGACTATGGCTACACCTTC
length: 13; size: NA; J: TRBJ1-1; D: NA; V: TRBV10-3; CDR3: CAIRGLSPQEAFF; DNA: TGTGCCATCAGGGGACTCTCACCCCAAGAAGCTTTCTTT
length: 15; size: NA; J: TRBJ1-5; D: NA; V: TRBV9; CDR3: CAGSVGGGWDQPQHF; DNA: TGTGCCGGCAGCGTAGGGGGGGGGTGGGATCAGCCCCAGCATTTT